This TCR beta chain was obtained from a study of T cell responses to AZD1222 COVID-19 vaccine. Study-level findings and limits: Scientists sampled the repertoires only once the peak T cell response had passed.

The CDR3 has 12 amino acids. From germline, CDR1 is SGHTA and CDR2 FQGTGA. V lost 1 base and J 8 bases, leaving 6 bases between the germline ends. Profiled with immunoSEQ multiplex PCR; TCRdb holds only in-frame clones, not every one. The repertoire consists of more than 140,000 clones, with around 89% occurring once and the leading ten covering approximately 2.3%. This clone was observed once. Its antigen remains unknown. The chain carries TRBV7-3 and TRBJ2-1; no firm D call. This sequence was found in an adult in good health. Sequences were derived from peripheral blood, sampled on day 0 of AZD1222 vaccination. The CDR3 sequence is CASSLRLDEQFF. The CDR3 coding sequence is TGTGCCAGCAGCTTAAGGTTGGATGAGCAGTTCTTC.